Sequencing of this TCR beta chain was carried out in a study of CD8+ T cells in alopecia areata. The CDR3 totals 12 residues. Trimming removed 5 bases from V and 3 bases from J, with 6 bases in between. CDR1 SGHTA and CDR2 FQGNSA come from the germline V gene. RNA, once extracted, was reverse transcribed into cDNA for use as the sequencing template. Profiled with immunoSEQ multiplex PCR; TCRdb holds only in-frame clones, not every one. The data show around 140,000 clones, more than 45% seen once. This receptor was identified in a human donor with alopecia areata. The chain joins TRBV7-2 to TRBJ2-3; no firm D call. The sequenced sample consisted of CD4+ T cells sorted from blood. CDR3: CASSKRTDTQYF. CDR3 nucleotides: TGTGCCAGCAGCAAACGAACAGATACGCAGTATTTT.